The clone carrying this T cell receptor (beta chain) appeared a few times. Antigen unknown. The data derive from a study of cytomegalovirus exposure and HLA in healthy donors. Trimming took off 2 bases at V and 0 bases at J, with 7 bases between the two ends. Per germline, CDR1 SQVTM and CDR2 ANQGSEA. This CDR3 comprises 13 residues. PCR primers comprised 60 Vbeta and 13 Jbeta primers. Clones were sequenced by immunoSEQ multiplex PCR, and TCRdb holds only the in-frame ones, with some missing. The table shows more than 85,000 clones, with approximately 9% occurring only once. Study-level results: TCR beta chains numbering some 160 were designated cytomegalovirus-associated. Earlier analysis looked at TCR beta V segments, and most were productive about 90% or about 30% of the time. A later analysis showed that HLA-associated TCR beta chains had undergone more clonal expansion than equally common others.

The rearrangement joins TRBV29-1 to TRBJ1-2; no clear D gene. The sequenced sample was PBMCs. The TCR comes from a man over 45 in good health and CMV-seropositive. CDR3 DNA: TGCAGCGTTGAACCGAGGACTAACTATGGCTACACCTTC. Translated, it gives CSVEPRTNYGYTF.